The present T cell receptor beta chain was sequenced within a study of OX40 agonist ivuxolimab in advanced cancers. Findings of the study overall: It was also the case that some nonresponders had low normalized T-cell clonal expansion.

This CDR3 has 14 amino acids. The ends were cut back, 3 bases at V and 2 bases at J, with 11 bases in the middle. Germline V gene data show CDR1 as SGDLS and CDR2 as YYNGEE. Comments on this clone: Its antigen is currently unknown.

TCRdb's table, derived via immunoSEQ multiplex PCR, lists solely in-frame clones and lacks some. Altogether about 79,000 clones are present, about 94% being singletons, with the ten largest covering around a tenth. Sequenced material: CD4+ or CD8+ T cells sorted from blood, taken in a trial of the OX40 agonist ivuxolimab. The J gene is TRBJ2-5, the V gene TRBV9; D is tentatively TRBD1 or TRBD2 (5 bases each). The receptor was derived from an adult with an advanced solid tumor such as melanoma, head and neck, liver or kidney cancer. The CDR3 loop is CASSAPGAQETQYF. Written as DNA, the CDR3 is TGTGCCAGCAGCGCCCCCGGGGCTCAAGAGACCCAGTACTTC.